The 24 T cell receptor beta chains listed next were all sequenced from one sample in a study of blood T cell repertoires in COVID-19. Data came from immunoSEQ multiplex PCR; TCRdb stores just in-frame clones and leaves some out. The data hold a few hundred thousand clones, with 75% to 85% observed a single time. Input material: peripheral blood. These receptors originate from a woman aged 70 to 79 with COVID-19, enrolled during active disease.

The rearrangement uses TRBV6-5 and TRBJ1-1; unclear D gene. This CDR3 is 11 amino acids long. Germline-derived CDR1 and CDR2 are MNHEY and SVGAGI. V lost 6 bases and J 11 bases, leaving 13 bases between the germline ends. CDR3 sequence (DNA): TGTGCCAGCAGCGGACTGGGCCCGGCTTTCTTT. The encoded protein is CASSGLGPAFF.

This chain links TRBV12-3 or TRBV12-4 with TRBJ1-5, with D hard to call. This CDR3 comprises 11 residues. V lost 3 bases to trimming and J lost 11 bases, with 8 bases between them. CDR3 nucleotides: TGTGCCAGCAGTTTCTCCGAGGCCCAGCATTTT. Protein sequence: CASSFSEAQHF.

The J gene is TRBJ2-2, the V gene TRBV5-1, with a weak D call TRBD1 (6 bases). This CDR3 has 16 amino acids. Germline V gene lookup returns CDR1 SGHRS and CDR2 YFSETQ. V was pared by 0 bases and J by 3 bases, with 12 bases between. In DNA form, the CDR3 reads TGCGCCAGCAGCTTGGTAACAGGGTATGACACCGGGGAGCTGTTTTTT. Protein product: CASSLVTGYDTGELFF.

The chain carries TRBV3-1 (or the pseudogene TRBV3-2) and TRBJ1-3; D is undetermined. The ends were cut back, 1 base at V and 0 bases at J, with 7 bases in the middle. Germline CDR1 is LGHDT and CDR2 is YNNKEL (reference sequence). The CDR3 extends over 15 amino acids. DNA of the CDR3: TGTGCCAGCAGCCAAGTGTTCGGCTCTGGAAACACCATATATTTT. It codes for CASSQVFGSGNTIYF.

The chain is built from TRBV6-5 and TRBJ2-2; the match to TRBD1 covers 11 bases. Germline CDR1 is MNHEY and CDR2 is SVGAGI. V lost 8 bases to trimming and J lost 6 bases; unmatched junction nucleotides: 8. The CDR3 is made up of 15 amino acids. CDR3 DNA sequence: TGTGCCAGCTGTCCGGGACAGGGGGGATCCGGGGAGCTGTTTTTT. Translation: CASCPGQGGSGELFF.

Here the CDR3 reads CASSPRGSRVTEAFF. The DNA for the CDR3 is TGTGCCAGCAGCCCCCGGGGGAGCCGTGTCACTGAAGCTTTCTTT. The rearrangement links TRBV9 to TRBJ1-1, with D perhaps matching TRBD1 (5 bases). This CDR3 has 15 residues. Deletions cut 4 bases from V and 4 bases from J, with 17 bases between. Per the germline V gene, CDR1 is SGDLS and CDR2 is YYNGEE.

The chain is built from TRBV12-3 or TRBV12-4 and TRBJ2-7, with D tentatively TRBD1 (6 bases). CDR3 length: 13 amino acids. The V end lost 0 bases, the J end lost 4 bases, and 7 bases lay between the germline ends. CDR3: CASSLAGQYEQYF. The CDR3, as DNA: TGTGCCAGCAGTTTAGCCGGACAGTACGAGCAGTACTTC.

The CDR3 nucleotides read TGTGCCAGCAGCCCGACAGGGGCGAGGGGATCACCCCTCCACTTT. Translation: CASSPTGARGSPLHF. The chain is built from TRBV5-4 and TRBJ1-6, with 8 bases aligning to TRBD1. This CDR3 region has 15 residues. The J segment lost 10 bases and the V segment lost 4 bases, leaving 10 bases of the junction unmatched. Germline V gene data show CDR1 as SGHNT and CDR2 as YYREEE (reference sequence).

As concerns this clone: Other DNA sequences in this sample translate to the same CDR3. This sequence joins TRBV5-4 and TRBJ2-1; no clear D gene. V was pared by 0 bases and J by 0 bases, with 7 bases between. The CDR3 is 15 residues long. Germline CDR1 and CDR2: SGHNT and YYREEE (reference sequence). CDR3 bases: TGTGCCAGCAGCTTGGCCCTCAGCTCCTACAATGAGCAGTTCTTC. Translated, it gives CASSLALSSYNEQFF.

The J gene is TRBJ1-6, the V gene TRBV25-1, with 8 bases identical to TRBD1. The junction had 12 bases not matched to a gene; V was cut back by 4 bases and J by 10 bases. Germline V gives CDR1 MGHDK, CDR2 SYGVNS. The CDR3 totals 16 residues. The CDR3 DNA follows: TGTGCCAGCAGTGGGGACCACAGGGGGTTTGAGTCACCCCTCCACTTT. Its translation: CASSGDHRGFESPLHF.

The chain uses TRBV4-1 and TRBJ1-1; possible D gene TRBD1, 6 bases. CDR1 MGHRA and CDR2 YSYEKL come from the germline V gene. V lost 3 bases to trimming and J lost 6 bases, with 11 bases between them. The CDR3 is 13 amino acids. The CDR3 DNA reads as TGCGCCAGCAGCCACGGGACACCATCTGAAGCTTTCTTT. Its protein product is CASSHGTPSEAFF.

For the CDR3, the DNA is TGTGCCAGCTCACCAACAGGGGCGAACTACGAGCAGTACTTC. This gives the protein CASSPTGANYEQYF. The chain links TRBV18 to TRBJ2-7, with 7 positions matching TRBD1. V was pared by 2 bases and J by 3 bases, with 4 bases of the junction left unmatched. The V gene's germline CDR1 is KGHSH and CDR2 LQKENI. There are 14 residues in the CDR3.

This clone was seen more than once but under ten times. V is TRBV7-9 and J is TRBJ1-3; 8 nucleotides agree with TRBD1. The CDR3 totals 15 residues. CDR1 is SEHNR and CDR2 is FQNEAQ in the germline V gene (reference sequence). V trimming: 1 base; J trimming: 4 bases; junction bases outside the gene matches: 3. In DNA, the CDR3 is TGTGCCAGCAGCTTAGGGACAGGGCGCGGAAACACCATATATTTT. Translated, it gives CASSLGTGRGNTIYF.

This chain joins TRBV7-8 and TRBJ2-1; maybe TRBD2 (7 bases). The CDR3 runs 14 residues. Germline V gene lookup returns CDR1 SGHVS and CDR2 FQNEAQ. V lost 4 bases and J 10 bases, leaving 17 bases between the germline ends. The CDR3 DNA reads TGTGCCAGCAGCTCCAGGGAGGGGGTATACGAGCAGTTCTTC. This sequence encodes CASSSREGVYEQFF.

This chain joins TRBV19 and TRBJ2-2, with unresolved D. Germline V gene data show CDR1 as LNHDA and CDR2 as SQIVND (reference sequence). The V gene lost 5 bases and the J gene lost 6 bases, with 4 bases spanning the gap. The CDR3 spans 11 residues. The CDR3 nucleotides read TGTGCCAGTAGTTCGGCCGGGGAGCTGTTTTTT. Translating it yields CASSSAGELFF. Combining the CDR3 with reference TRBV19 and TRBJ2-2 gives the whole variable domain DGGITQSPKYLFRKEGQNVTLSCEQNLNHDAMYWYRQDPGQGLRLIYYSQIVNDFQKGDIAEGYSVSREKKESFPLTVTSAQKNPTAFYLCASSSAGELFFGEGSRLTVL.

This clone was recorded once. The chain uses TRBV5-8 and TRBJ1-1; 8 nucleotides line up with TRBD1. The CDR3 contains 15 residues. From germline, CDR1 is SGHTS and CDR2 YDEGEE. The ends lost 5 bases at V and 4 bases at J; junction bases unmatched: 10. CDR3 DNA: TGTGCCAGCAGATCGACAGGGGATAAAAGCACTGAAGCTTTCTTT. This gives the protein CASRSTGDKSTEAFF. The complete variable domain, with remaining parts taken from reference TRBV5-8 and TRBJ1-1, reads EAGVTQSPTHLIKTRGQQATLRCSPISGHTSVYWYQQALGLGLQFLLWYDEGEERNRGNFPPRFSGRQFPNYSSELNVNALELEDSALYLCASRSTGDKSTEAFFGQGTRLTVV.

V and J are TRBV5-5 and TRBJ1-1; TRBD1 aligns across 7 bases. In germline, CDR1 is SGHKS, CDR2 YYEKEE (reference sequence). The ends lost 4 bases at V and 6 bases at J; junction bases unmatched: 6. The CDR3 is 13 residues long. The CDR3: CASSIRTGAEAFF. CDR3 nucleotide sequence: TGTGCCAGCAGCATCAGAACAGGGGCTGAAGCTTTCTTT.

This clone occurred once. The chain recombines TRBV18 with TRBJ2-7; 10 positions agree with TRBD2. This CDR3 is built from 15 residues. Germline lookup yields CDR1 KGHSH and CDR2 LQKENI. Trimming at V came to 3 bases and at J to 3 bases, leaving 5 bases not matched to a gene. CDR3 protein: CASSPRTSGNYEQYF. Written as DNA, the CDR3 is TGTGCCAGCTCACCCAGGACTAGCGGAAACTACGAGCAGTACTTC.

The chain uses TRBV19 and TRBJ2-2, with 10 bases lining up with TRBD2. The V and J ends lost 5 bases and 8 bases, in that order; junction bases with no gene match: 8. Germline V lookup: CDR1 LNHDA, CDR2 SQIVND (reference sequence). The CDR3 runs to 15 residues. CDR3 DNA sequence: TGTGCCAGTAGTCCCAGGACTAGCGGAGAGGGGGAGCTGTTTTTT. This gives the protein CASSPRTSGEGELFF.

This chain uses TRBV7-9 with TRBJ2-3, with 7 bases lining up with TRBD1. Germline assignment: CDR1 SEHNR and CDR2 FQNEAQ (reference sequence). Losses at the gene ends were 1 base for V and 2 bases for J; bases not matched to a gene: 3. The length of the CDR3 is 15 residues. In DNA form, the CDR3 reads TGTGCCAGCAGCTTAGAAGGGGGCCCCACAGATACGCAGTATTTT. It translates to CASSLEGGPTDTQYF. The variable domain in full, completed from reference TRBV7-9 and TRBJ2-3, reads DTGVSQNPRHKITKRGQNVTFRCDPISEHNRLYWYRQTLGQGPEFLTYFQNEAQLEKSRLLSDRFSAERPKGSFSTLEIQRTEQGDSAMYLCASSLEGGPTDTQYFGPGTRLTVL.

The V gene is TRBV4-2, the J gene TRBJ2-2, with a possible D match to TRBD1 (7 bases). V dropped 4 bases and J dropped 4 bases, with 10 bases sitting between them. The CDR3 loop spans 14 amino acids. In germline, CDR1 is LGHNA, CDR2 YNFKEQ. This CDR3 is CASSPGDSTGELFF. In DNA form, the CDR3 reads TGTGCCAGCAGCCCGGGGGACAGCACCGGGGAGCTGTTTTTT.

This sequence joins TRBV5-4 and TRBJ1-4, with D possibly being TRBD1 (6 bases). The germline V gene encodes CDR1 SGHNT and CDR2 YYREEE (reference sequence). The V end lost 3 bases, the J end lost 6 bases, and 18 bases lay between the germline ends. This CDR3 spans 16 amino acids. In DNA, the CDR3 is TGTGCCAGCAGCTCAACCACAGGGACACCCGATGAAAAACTGTTTTTT. It is translated as CASSSTTGTPDEKLFF.

The table lists this clone with a few counts. The CDR3 DNA follows: TGTGCCAGTAGGAACAGGGGCACAGGAGGTGAAAAACTGTTTTTT. This encodes CASRNRGTGGEKLFF. V usage is TRBV19 and J usage is TRBJ1-4, with 7 bases that match TRBD1. The CDR3 runs 15 residues. Germline V CDR1 and CDR2: LNHDA, SQIVND (reference sequence). Trimming removed 6 bases from V and 7 bases from J; junction bases left unmatched: 11.

This clone has only one observation. The J gene is TRBJ1-6, the V gene TRBV13; TRBD1 aligns across 7 bases. V lost 5 bases and J lost 3; bases outside the gene matches: 10. Germline loops: CDR1 PRHDT, CDR2 FYEKMQ (reference sequence). The CDR3 covers 17 residues. The CDR3 DNA follows: TGTGCCAGCAGCGGGACAGAAATCAACGGCTATAATTCACCCCTCCACTTT. The encoded protein is CASSGTEINGYNSPLHF.